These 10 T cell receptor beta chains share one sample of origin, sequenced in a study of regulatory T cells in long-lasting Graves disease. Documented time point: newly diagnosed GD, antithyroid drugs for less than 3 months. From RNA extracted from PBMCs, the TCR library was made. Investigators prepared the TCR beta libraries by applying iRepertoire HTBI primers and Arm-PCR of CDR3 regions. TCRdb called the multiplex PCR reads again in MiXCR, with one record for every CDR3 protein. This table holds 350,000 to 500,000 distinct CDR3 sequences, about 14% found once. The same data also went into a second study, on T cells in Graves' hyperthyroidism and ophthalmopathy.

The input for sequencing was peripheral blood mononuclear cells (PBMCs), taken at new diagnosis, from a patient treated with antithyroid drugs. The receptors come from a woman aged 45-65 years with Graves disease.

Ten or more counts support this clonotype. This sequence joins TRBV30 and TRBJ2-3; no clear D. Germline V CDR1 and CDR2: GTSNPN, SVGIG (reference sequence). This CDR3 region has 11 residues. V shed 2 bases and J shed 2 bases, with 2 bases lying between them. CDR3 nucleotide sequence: TGTGCCTGGAGTTTCACAGATACGCAGTATTTT. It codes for CAWSFTDTQYF.

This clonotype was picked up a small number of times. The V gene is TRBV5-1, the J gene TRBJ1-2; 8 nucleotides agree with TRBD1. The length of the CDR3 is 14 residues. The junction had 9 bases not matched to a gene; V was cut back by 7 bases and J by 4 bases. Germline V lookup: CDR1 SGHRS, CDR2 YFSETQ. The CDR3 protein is CASGAGGDGYGYTF. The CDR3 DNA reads TGCGCCAGCGGGGCAGGGGGCGACGGCTATGGCTACACCTTC.

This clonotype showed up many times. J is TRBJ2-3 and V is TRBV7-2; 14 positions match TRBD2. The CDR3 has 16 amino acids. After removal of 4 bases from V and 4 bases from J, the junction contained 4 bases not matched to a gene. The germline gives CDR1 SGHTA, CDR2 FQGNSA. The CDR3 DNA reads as TGTGCCAGCAGCTCGACTAGCGGGAGGGCCGCAGATACGCAGTATTTT. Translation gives CASSSTSGRAADTQYF.

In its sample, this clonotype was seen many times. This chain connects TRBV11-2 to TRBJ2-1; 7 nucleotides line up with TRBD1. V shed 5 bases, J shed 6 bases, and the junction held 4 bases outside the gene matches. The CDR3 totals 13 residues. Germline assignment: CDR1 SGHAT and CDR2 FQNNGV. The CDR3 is CASSIGTANEQFF. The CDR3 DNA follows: TGTGCCAGCAGCATCGGGACAGCCAATGAGCAGTTCTTC.

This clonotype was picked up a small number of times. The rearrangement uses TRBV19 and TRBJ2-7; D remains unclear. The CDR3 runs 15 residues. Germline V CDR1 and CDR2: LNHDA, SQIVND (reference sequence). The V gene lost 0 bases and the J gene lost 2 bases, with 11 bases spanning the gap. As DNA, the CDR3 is TGTGCCAGTAGTATAGATGTACGGCCACCCTACGAGCAGTACTTC. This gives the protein CASSIDVRPPYEQYF.

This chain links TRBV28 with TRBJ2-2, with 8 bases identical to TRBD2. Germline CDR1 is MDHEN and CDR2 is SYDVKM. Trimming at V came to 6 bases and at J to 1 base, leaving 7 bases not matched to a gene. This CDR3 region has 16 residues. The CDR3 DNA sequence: TGTGCCAGCAGCTTGGGTCTAGCGGGGAACACCGGGGAGCTGTTTTTT. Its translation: CASSLGLAGNTGELFF.

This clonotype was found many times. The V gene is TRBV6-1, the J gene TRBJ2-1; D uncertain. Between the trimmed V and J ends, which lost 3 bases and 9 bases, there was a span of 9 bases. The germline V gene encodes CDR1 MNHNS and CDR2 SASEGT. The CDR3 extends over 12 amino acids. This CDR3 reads CASSDLWAEQFF. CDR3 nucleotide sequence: TGTGCCAGCAGTGACCTTTGGGCTGAGCAGTTCTTC.

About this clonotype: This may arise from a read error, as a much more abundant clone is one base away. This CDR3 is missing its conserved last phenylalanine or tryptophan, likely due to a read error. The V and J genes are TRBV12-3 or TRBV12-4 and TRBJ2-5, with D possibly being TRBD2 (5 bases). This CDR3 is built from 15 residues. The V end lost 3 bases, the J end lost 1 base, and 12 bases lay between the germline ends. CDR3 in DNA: TGTGCCAGCAGTTTTCGGAGGCCATCCCAAGAGACCCAGTACATC. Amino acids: CASSFRRPSQETQYI.

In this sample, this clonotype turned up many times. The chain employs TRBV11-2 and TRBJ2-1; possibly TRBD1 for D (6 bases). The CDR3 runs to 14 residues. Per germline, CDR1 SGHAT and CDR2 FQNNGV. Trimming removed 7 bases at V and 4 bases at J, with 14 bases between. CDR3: CASTRAGDYNEQFF. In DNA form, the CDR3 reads TGTGCCAGCACCCGGGCAGGGGATTACAATGAGCAGTTCTTC.

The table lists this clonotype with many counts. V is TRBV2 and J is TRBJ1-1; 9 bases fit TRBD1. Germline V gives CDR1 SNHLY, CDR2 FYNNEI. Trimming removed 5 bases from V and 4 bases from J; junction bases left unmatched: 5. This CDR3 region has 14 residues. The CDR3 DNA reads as TGTGCCAGCAGTTACAGGGGGCTGGGCACTGAAGCTTTCTTT. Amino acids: CASSYRGLGTEAFF.